This T cell receptor (beta chain) was obtained from a study of technical replicates of blood from a few donors. Germline V CDR1 and CDR2: SGHRS, YFSETQ. There are 14 residues in the CDR3. V lost 4 bases to trimming and J lost 8 bases; unmatched junction nucleotides: 7. The method was immunoSEQ multiplex PCR; TCRdb's version includes in-frame clones alone and lacks a portion of them. The sample records about 88,000 clones, 80% to 95% being singletons. The V and J genes are TRBV5-1 and TRBJ2-1; 9 bases map to TRBD1. The TCR sequence derives from a human donor in good health. Sequenced input: T cells isolated from PBMCs. CDR3 protein: CASSPGQGGYEQFF. For the CDR3, the DNA is TGCGCCAGCAGCCCGGGACAGGGAGGGTATGAGCAGTTCTTC. The full variable domain, completed using reference TRBV5-1 and TRBJ2-1, is KAGVTQTPRYLIKTRGQQVTLSCSPISGHRSVSWYQQTPGQGLQFLFEYFSETQRNKGNFPGRFSGRQFSNSRSEMNVSTLELGDSALYLCASSPGQGGYEQFFGPGTRLTVL.